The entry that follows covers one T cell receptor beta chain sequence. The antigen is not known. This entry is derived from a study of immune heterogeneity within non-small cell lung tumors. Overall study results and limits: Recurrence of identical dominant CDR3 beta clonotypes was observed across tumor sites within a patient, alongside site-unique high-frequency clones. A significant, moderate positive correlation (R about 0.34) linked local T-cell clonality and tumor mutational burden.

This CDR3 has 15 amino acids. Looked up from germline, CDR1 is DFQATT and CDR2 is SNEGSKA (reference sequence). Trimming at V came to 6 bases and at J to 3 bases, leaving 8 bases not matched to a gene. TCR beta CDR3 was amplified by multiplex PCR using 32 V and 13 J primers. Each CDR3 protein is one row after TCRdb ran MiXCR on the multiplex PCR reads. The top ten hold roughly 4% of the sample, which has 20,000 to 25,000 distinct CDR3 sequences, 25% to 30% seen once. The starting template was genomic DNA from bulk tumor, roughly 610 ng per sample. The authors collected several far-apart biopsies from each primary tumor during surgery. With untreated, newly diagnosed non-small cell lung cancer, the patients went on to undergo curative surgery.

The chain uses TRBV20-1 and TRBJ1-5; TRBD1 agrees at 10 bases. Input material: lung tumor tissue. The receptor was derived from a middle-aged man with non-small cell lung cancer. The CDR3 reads CSATDRGRFNQPQHF. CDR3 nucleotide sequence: TGCAGTGCAACCGACAGGGGGCGATTCAATCAGCCCCAGCATTTT.